This entry is about one TCR beta chain. What it binds is not known. These data are taken from a study of OX40 agonist ivuxolimab in advanced cancers. As for the study in general: Dose-escalation subjects each had hepatocellular carcinoma, melanoma, renal cell or head and neck cancer. Study-wide findings and caveats: Circulating CD4+ and CD8+ T cells showed clonal expansion by week 6 at 0.1 to 3.0 mg/kg. Relative to CD4+, CD8+ T cells held more expanded clones on average.

Sequencing used immunoSEQ multiplex PCR; TCRdb keeps in-frame clones, though not all of them. The sample includes over 95,000 clones, 80% to 90% of them seen just once. The specimen was CD4+ or CD8+ T cells sorted from blood, collected in a trial of the OX40 agonist ivuxolimab. The receptor's source is an adult with an advanced solid tumor such as melanoma, head and neck, liver or kidney cancer.

This CDR3 reads CASSPRQGNIQYF. The CDR3, as DNA: TGTGCCAGCAGCCCACGACAGGGTAACATTCAGTACTTC. The chain is built from TRBV7-2 and TRBJ2-4; 7 bases are shared with TRBD1. Germline V gene lookup returns CDR1 SGHTA and CDR2 FQGNSA. J was trimmed by 7 bases and V by 5 bases; bases with no gene match: 5. CDR3 length equals 13 residues.